This TCR beta chain was retrieved from a study of T cell responses to AZD1222 COVID-19 vaccine. Study as a whole: Analyses pooled second doses at about 4 or about 12 weeks. Overall study results and limits: Females made up more of the donors, who were largely white British, and clonal diversity may have come out too low. Spike was spanned by vaccine-associated CD4 TCRs, which were dominant at 160-218 and 743-854.

For this clone: Its specificity is not known.

Profiling relied on immunoSEQ multiplex PCR, and the TCRdb table lists in-frame clones only, not all of them. The table has more than 140,000 clones, around 88% seen once. This sample comprised peripheral blood, obtained on day 0 of AZD1222 vaccination. This TCR was recovered from an adult in good health.

CDR3 protein: CATSGNGGLDKAFF. CDR3 nucleotide sequence: TGTGCCACCAGCGGGAACGGGGGGTTGGATAAAGCTTTCTTT. The rearrangement uses TRBV15 and TRBJ1-1, with D possibly TRBD1 on 5 matching bases. The CDR3 sequence is 14 residues long. V shed 5 bases and J shed 9 bases, with 19 bases lying between them. Germline assignment: CDR1 LNHNV and CDR2 YYDKDF (reference sequence). Based on the CDR3 plus reference TRBV15 and TRBJ1-1, the full variable domain is DAMVIQNPRYQVTQFGKPVTLSCSQTLNHNVMYWYQQKSSQAPKLLFHYYDKDFNNEADTPDNFQSRRPNTSFCFLDIRSPGLGDTAMYLCATSGNGGLDKAFFGQGTRLTVV.